A single T cell receptor (beta chain) is shown here with its context. The data belong to a study of blood T cell repertoires in COVID-19. Sequenced by immunoSEQ multiplex PCR; TCRdb stores in-frame clones only, minus some. Among just under 150,000 clones listed, approximately 87% were seen once. Germline CDR1 SGHAT, CDR2 FQNNGV. V lost 5 bases to trimming and J lost 0 bases, with 8 bases between them. The CDR3 contains 14 residues. V usage is TRBV11-2 and J usage is TRBJ1-3; D gene uncertain. This clonotype was obtained from a woman aged 50 to 65 with active or convalescent COVID-19. Sequenced: peripheral blood. The CDR3 here is CASSPSSSGNTIYF. The CDR3 coding sequence is TGTGCCAGCAGCCCAAGTAGCTCTGGAAACACCATATATTTT.